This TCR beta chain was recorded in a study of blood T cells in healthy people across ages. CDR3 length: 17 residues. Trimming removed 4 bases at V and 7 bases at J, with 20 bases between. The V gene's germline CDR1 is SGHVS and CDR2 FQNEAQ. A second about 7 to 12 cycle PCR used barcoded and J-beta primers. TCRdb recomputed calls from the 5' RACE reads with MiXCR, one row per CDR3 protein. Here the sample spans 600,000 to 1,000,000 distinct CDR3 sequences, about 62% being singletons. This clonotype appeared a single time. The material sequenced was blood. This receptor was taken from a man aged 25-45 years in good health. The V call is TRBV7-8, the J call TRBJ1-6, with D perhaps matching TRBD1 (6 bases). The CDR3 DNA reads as TGTGCCAGCAGCTCGCCCCCGATGCGGACAGCAAATTCACCCCTCCACTTT. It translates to CASSSPPMRTANSPLHF.